The entry below describes one TCR beta chain. Its antigen is currently unknown. The data belong to a study of T-cell reconstitution after alpha-beta-depleted transplantation in children. Study results and limitations: Surviving recipient cells, namely T cells and thymic progenitors, were the source of high day-60 TCRbeta diversity in some patients. Fresh T-cell production supplied most of the T-cell counts and diversity seen one year after transplant. Reports say that about two months after transplant, the alpha-beta T cells came out of several hundred graft clones that had expanded.

A library of TCRbeta sequences, prepared with unique molecular identifiers, was generated. TCRdb passed the PCR reads through MiXCR, listing each CDR3 protein once. The sample includes about 340,000 distinct CDR3 sequences, roughly 15% seen only once; the top ten take just over 40%. The J segment lost 7 bases and the V segment lost 5 bases, leaving 10 bases of the junction unmatched. Germline CDR1 SGHAT, CDR2 FQDESV (reference sequence). CDR3 size: 17 residues. This chain connects TRBV11-1 to TRBJ2-1; 14 bases fit TRBD2. The receptor was derived from a male patient aged 2 to 9 who had a stem cell transplant for acute lymphoblastic leukemia, so the T cells may come from the graft donor. The sequences come from PBMCs, mostly from graft donor cells, collected 360 days after TCRalphabeta/CD19-depleted stem cell transplant. CDR3 DNA sequence: TGTGCCAGCAGCAAGCCGGGACTAGCGGGAGCTACGAATGAGCAGTTCTTC. Translation gives CASSKPGLAGATNEQFF.